Included here is one TCR beta chain sequence, with context. CDR3 size: 14 residues. Germline CDR1 is SGHRS and CDR2 is YFSETQ. The junction had 5 bases not matched to a gene; V was cut back by 4 bases and J by 2 bases. This entry comes from a study of blood T cell repertoires in COVID-19. Study overall: In each case, the material was cDNA or gDNA derived from T cells, B-cell-depleted T cells, or PBMCs.

Generated by immunoSEQ multiplex PCR, the TCRdb table keeps only in-frame clones and is missing some. This table holds about 220,000 clones, around 87% found once. V gene TRBV5-1 combines with J gene TRBJ1-1, with 7 bases matching TRBD1. The source material was PBMCs or T cells enriched from blood (not recorded which). The receptor was derived from a woman aged 18-29 years in a cohort exposed to, infected with or recovered from COVID-19 (not recorded which). For the CDR3, the DNA is TGCGCCAGCAGCGCCGGGACAGACAACACTGAAGCTTTCTTT. It codes for CASSAGTDNTEAFF.